This record concerns one T cell receptor (beta chain) sequence. The antigen is undetermined. The data were taken from a study of CD8 T cells in Susac syndrome. At the level of the study: Patients with Susac syndrome were therapy-naive, on corticosteroids, or on intravenous immunoglobulin alone at blood draw. Whole-study results and caveats: In TEMRA cells and active patients, CD8+ clonal expansion in Susac reached its peak.

Patients with Susac syndrome met diagnostic criteria that were recently defined for definite or probable disease. Bulk CD8+ and CD4+ cells came from magnetic negative isolation; CD8+ TEMRA by FACS. The CDR3 is 14 amino acids. The junction had 6 bases not matched to a gene; V was cut back by 7 bases and J by 4 bases. The germline CDR1 and CDR2 sequences are SQVTM and ANQGSEA. Reverse transcription used roughly 0.5 to 1 ug RNA and random hexamers. TCRdb called the immunoSEQ multiplex PCR reads again in MiXCR, with one record for every CDR3 protein. The sample contains tens of thousands of distinct CDR3 sequences, 94% of which appear only once.

V is TRBV29-1 and J is TRBJ2-2; 10 nucleotides agree with TRBD2. Sequencing was carried out using CD8+ T cells from PBMCs. The TCR sequence derives from a human donor with Susac syndrome. The DNA for the CDR3 is TGCAGCGGAATTATAGCGGGAGGCACCGGGGAGCTGTTTTTT. As protein: CSGIIAGGTGELFF.